This TCR beta chain appears in the sequencing data of a study of naive and memory T cell subsets. This clonotype was recorded a few times. Two oligonucleotides, mixed equimolar, formed the beta constant-region primer covering TRBC1 and TRBC2. Each CDR3 protein is one row after TCRdb ran MiXCR on the UMI-ligation and nested PCR reads. Altogether 19,000 or so distinct CDR3 sequences are present, approximately 11% being singletons, with the ten largest covering 15% to 20%. The germline V gene encodes CDR1 DFQATT and CDR2 SNEGSKA (reference sequence). CDR3 length: 15 residues. V lost 5 bases and J lost 0; bases outside the gene matches: 7. CMV status came from CD4+ IFNgamma after overnight CMV lysate stimulation.

This sequence joins TRBV20-1 and TRBJ1-5; 7 positions match TRBD1. Sequences were obtained from central memory CD8+ T cells from blood. This clonotype originated in a human donor in good health. The CDR3 bases are TGCAGTGCTTTCCGGACAGGCTATAGCAATCAGCCCCAGCATTTT. Protein: CSAFRTGYSNQPQHF.